The 21 T cell receptor beta chains in this list originate from one sample, sequenced in a study of early T cells in non-severe SARS-CoV-2 infection. TCRdb itself ran the 5' RACE reads through MiXCR, one entry per CDR3 protein. The table includes some 42,000 distinct CDR3 sequences, about 5.9% detected once. Source: whole blood, taken at baseline. The receptors were sampled from an adult who was a healthcare worker with PCR-confirmed SARS-CoV-2 infection or an uninfected control (not recorded which).

Notes on this clonotype: One junction end disagrees with the germline gene, perhaps due to a read error. The chain uses TRBV30 and TRBJ2-1; TRBD1 agrees at 10 bases. CDR1 is GTSNPN, CDR2 SVGIG, per germline (reference sequence). The CDR3 runs to 14 residues. The CDR3 region has the DNA TGTGCCTCCTCCCGGGACAGGGGTGGCAATGCGCAGTTCTTC. Amino acids: CASSRDRGGNAQFF.

The rearrangement joins TRBV7-3 to TRBJ1-6; TRBD1 matches at 7 bases. The CDR3 extends over 14 amino acids. Looked up from germline, CDR1 is SGHTA and CDR2 is FQGTGA. V trimming: 5 bases; J trimming: 10 bases; junction bases outside the gene matches: 8. CDR3 amino acids: CASSAGQMVSPLHF. The CDR3 region has the DNA TGTGCCAGCAGCGCGGGACAGATGGTCTCACCCCTCCACTTT.

The chain joins TRBV6-2 or TRBV6-3 to TRBJ1-1; 11 bases fit TRBD1. In germline, CDR1 is MNHEY, CDR2 SVGEGT. This CDR3 is 15 amino acids long. The trim removed 2 bases at V and 10 bases at J, leaving 9 bases unmatched. CDR3 in DNA: TGTGCCAGCAGTTACAGGGGGACAGGGGGTAACGGAGCTTTCTTT. This translates into CASSYRGTGGNGAFF.

Ten or more counts support this clonotype. The rearrangement links TRBV20-1 to TRBJ2-4; a weak D match, TRBD2 (5 bases). Deletions cut 6 bases from V and 1 base from J, with 19 bases between. The CDR3 is 16 amino acids. The germline CDR1 and CDR2 sequences are DFQATT and SNEGSKA (reference sequence). This CDR3 reads CSAKLNGPGAKNIQYF. Written as DNA, the CDR3 is TGCAGTGCCAAGCTCAACGGCCCGGGGGCCAAAAACATTCAGTACTTC.

This clonotype was seen at least ten times. The chain is built from TRBV21-1 and TRBJ1-2. TRBV21-1 is listed as a pseudogene. The CDR3 runs to 13 residues. CDR3 in amino acids: CASSSGENYGYTF. The CDR3 bases are TGTGCCAGCAGCAGCGGAGAGAACTATGGCTACACCTTC.

This clonotype was recorded many times. The genes are TRBV27 and TRBJ1-2; no definite D call. Trimming left V 6 bases short and J 0 bases short, with 14 bases between. The germline gives CDR1 MNHEY, CDR2 SMNVEV (reference sequence). The length of the CDR3 is 15 residues. The CDR3 sequence: CASRLSWATNYGYTF. DNA for the CDR3: TGTGCCAGCAGGCTAAGTTGGGCCACTAACTATGGCTACACCTTC.

The CDR3 DNA reads as TGCAGTGCTAGAGAACAGAGCTCTGGAAACACCATATATTTT. It is translated as CSAREQSSGNTIYF. The rearrangement joins TRBV20-1 to TRBJ1-3, with unresolved D. V dropped 0 bases and J dropped 0 bases, with 6 bases sitting between them. The CDR3 spans 14 residues. The germline V gene encodes CDR1 DFQATT and CDR2 SNEGSKA (reference sequence).

This clonotype was picked up many times. The genes are TRBV11-2 and TRBJ2-1; D possibly uses TRBD1 or TRBD2 (5 bases each). This CDR3 is built from 15 residues. Per germline, CDR1 SGHAT and CDR2 FQNNGV. Trimming stripped 5 bases from V and 1 base from J, with 12 bases between. CDR3 DNA: TGTGCCAGCAGCCGACTAAGGGGATCCTACAATGAGCAGTTCTTC. Translating gives CASSRLRGSYNEQFF.

This clonotype was recorded many times. An end of the junction differs from the germline gene, which may be a read error. The chain uses TRBV7-2 and TRBJ1-3; D not resolved. The CDR3 runs to 16 residues. Germline values: CDR1 SGHTA, CDR2 FQGNSA. The CDR3 loop is CASSLAAGYSENTIYF. CDR3 nucleotides: TGTGCCAGCAGCTTAGCGGCAGGCTACTCTGAAAACACCATATATTTT.

There are many counts of this clonotype. The chain uses TRBV19 and TRBJ1-5, with TRBD1 matching 9 bases. The CDR3 length is 16 residues. The V and J ends lost 4 bases and 2 bases, in that order; junction bases with no gene match: 6. The germline CDR1 and CDR2 sequences are LNHDA and SQIVND (reference sequence). CDR3 region: CASSTLDRGRNQPQHF. The CDR3 DNA is TGTGCCAGTAGTACGTTGGACAGGGGTCGCAATCAGCCCCAGCATTTT.

The V gene is TRBV20-1, the J gene TRBJ1-4; D may be TRBD1 (6 bases). The CDR3 contains 14 residues. Germline CDR1 DFQATT, CDR2 SNEGSKA (reference sequence). V was pared by 0 bases and J by 8 bases, with 13 bases between. The CDR3 loop reads CSARDRRGLEKLFF. Written as DNA, the CDR3 is TGCAGTGCTAGAGATCGGAGGGGGTTGGAAAAACTGTTTTTT.

The V gene is TRBV18, the J gene TRBJ2-3; 8 bases map to TRBD1. Unmatched junction bases numbered 4, after V lost 1 base and J lost 1 base. This CDR3 has 16 amino acids. CDR1 is KGHSH, CDR2 LQKENI, per germline. CDR3 region: CASSPLPGQGTDTQYF. CDR3 DNA sequence: TGTGCCAGCTCACCACTGCCGGGACAGGGCACAGATACGCAGTATTTT.

This clonotype occurred many times. The chain links TRBV20-1 to TRBJ2-3, with unresolved D. The V end was cut by 6 bases, the J end by 2 bases, with 21 bases between. CDR3 size: 16 residues. CDR1 is DFQATT and CDR2 is SNEGSKA in the germline V gene (reference sequence). CDR3 DNA: TGCAGTGCCACCCAGGCGATCTCCTTTAACACAGATACGCAGTATTTT. As protein: CSATQAISFNTDTQYF.

The sample holds many counts of this clonotype. The chain is built from TRBV9 and TRBJ1-5, with 7 bases fitting TRBD1. This CDR3 contains 15 residues. Per the germline V gene, CDR1 is SGDLS and CDR2 is YYNGEE. J gave up 1 base and V 4 bases, and 5 bases lay outside the gene matches. This CDR3 reads CASSSTGASNQPQHF. In nucleotides, the CDR3 is TGTGCCAGCAGCTCAACAGGGGCCAGCAATCAGCCCCAGCATTTT.

V and J are TRBV29-1 and TRBJ2-4, with D perhaps matching TRBD1 (6 bases). The CDR3 is 15 residues long. Germline CDR1 is SQVTM and CDR2 is ANQGSEA. V dropped 5 bases and J dropped 2 bases, with 16 bases sitting between them. The CDR3 is CSVRSVGATKNIQYF. The CDR3 DNA reads TGCAGCGTTCGTAGCGTGGGGGCGACCAAAAACATTCAGTACTTC.

This clonotype was counted at least ten times. CDR3 nucleotide sequence: TGTGCCAGCAGCCATTCCCACAATGAGCAGTTCTTC. Amino acids: CASSHSHNEQFF. The chain links TRBV5-4 to TRBJ2-1; D is ambiguous. Germline loops: CDR1 SGHNT, CDR2 YYREEE (reference sequence). Trimming removed 4 bases at V and 5 bases at J, with 7 bases between. CDR3 length: 12 amino acids.

This clonotype has a count of ten or more. The chain joins TRBV20-1 to TRBJ2-2, with D unresolved. CDR1 is DFQATT and CDR2 is SNEGSKA in the germline V gene (reference sequence). V lost 2 bases, J lost 5 bases, and 9 bases lay in between. The CDR3 has 13 amino acids. The DNA of the CDR3 is TGCAGTGCTAGAATGCCACGAACCGGGGAGCTGTTTTTT. It translates to CSARMPRTGELFF.

This clonotype was observed at least ten times. The gene calls are TRBV11-2 and TRBJ2-6, with 12 bases fitting TRBD2. CDR3 length equals 18 residues. V lost 4 bases, J lost 0 bases, and 4 bases stayed unmatched. CDR1 and CDR2 (germline): SGHAT, FQNNGV. The CDR3 is CASSSRLAGASGANVLTF. The CDR3, as DNA: TGTGCCAGCAGCTCCAGACTAGCGGGGGCCTCTGGGGCCAACGTCCTGACTTTC.

This clonotype appeared a few times. The J gene is TRBJ1-3, the V gene TRBV7-2; D is uncertain. The CDR3 has 16 residues. The germline gives CDR1 SGHTA, CDR2 FQGNSA. Trimming pared 5 bases from V and 0 bases from J, leaving 14 bases between. CDR3 coding DNA: TGTGCCAGCAGCGGACGGGCCACTCTCTCTGGAAACACCATATATTTT. Translating gives CASSGRATLSGNTIYF.

This clonotype turned up a few times. The V call is TRBV7-6, the J call TRBJ2-1; 9 bases are shared with TRBD2. V was clipped by 3 bases and J by 0 bases; unmatched bases: 9. Germline V gene lookup returns CDR1 SGHVS and CDR2 FNYEAQ. This CDR3 is 18 amino acids long. The chain's CDR3 is CASSFGGGGPSSYNEQFF. CDR3 in DNA: TGTGCCAGCAGCTTTGGCGGGGGGGGACCAAGCTCCTACAATGAGCAGTTCTTC.

The chain carries TRBV29-1 and TRBJ2-2, with 9 bases fitting TRBD1. This CDR3 contains 15 residues. CDR1 and CDR2 (germline): SQVTM, ANQGSEA. V gave up 5 bases and J gave up 4 bases; unmatched junction bases: 8. The CDR3 reads CSVHGQGPLTGELFF. CDR3 coding DNA: TGCAGCGTTCACGGACAGGGGCCGCTCACCGGGGAGCTGTTTTTT.